This T cell receptor beta chain comes out of a study of Ad26.COV2.S vaccination and SARS-CoV-2 variants. Study overall: Donor allocation was to the COV1001 Ad26.COV2.S trial arm.

Noted treatment: roughly 20 received Ad26.COV2.S at low or high dose, single or two shots; roughly five received placebo; per-sample allocation not given. Collection of samples fell on day 63 after the first vaccine or placebo injection. Vaccine was an Ad26 vector expressing Wuhan-strain SARS-CoV-2 spike. Using immunoSEQ multiplex PCR, the repertoire was profiled, and TCRdb retains in-frame clones only, with some absent. The sample has a few hundred thousand clones, 83% seen once. The J segment lost 3 bases and the V segment lost 0 bases, leaving 0 bases of the junction unmatched. Germline V gene lookup returns CDR1 LGHNA and CDR2 YSLEER. The CDR3 covers 14 residues. This clone was counted a single time. Its antigen remains unknown. Notes on the study in general: Across vaccine and placebo recipients, the breadth of non-spike TCRs was similar.

Sequencing was performed on peripheral blood, taken in a trial of Ad26.COV2.S vaccine versus placebo. The receptor's source is a person aged 18-65 years who received the Ad26.COV2.S COVID-19 vaccine or a placebo. V is TRBV4-3 and J is TRBJ2-3; TRBD1 matches 7 bases. CDR3: CASSQDRGTDTQYF. In nucleotides, the CDR3 is TGCGCCAGCAGCCAAGACAGGGGGACAGATACGCAGTATTTT.